The rows below give T cell receptor beta chains drawn from one sample of a study of early T cells in non-severe SARS-CoV-2 infection. TCRdb recomputed calls from the 5' RACE reads with MiXCR, one row per CDR3 protein. The repertoire holds 63,000 or so distinct CDR3 sequences, with about an eighth as singletons. Sequencing was performed on whole blood, taken at baseline. These receptors came from an adult who was a healthcare worker with PCR-confirmed SARS-CoV-2 infection or an uninfected control (not recorded which). The CDR3 runs from the conserved cysteine through the conserved F or W. The D gene is left open where the match is weak. Expanded clones are given a class, and other clones once, few, many or no size at all.

len	v_gene	abundance	d_gene	j_gene	CDR3nt	CDR3aa
18	TRBV4-1	NA	TRBD1	TRBJ2-4	TGCGCCAGCAGCCAAGATTTTGCGGACAGGGTCTCCAAAAACATTCAGTACTTC	CASSQDFADRVSKNIQYF
13	TRBV5-4	NA	NA	TRBJ2-6	TGTGCCAGCACCCTACCTGGGGCCAACGTCCTGACTTTC	CASTLPGANVLTF
16	TRBV30	NA	NA	TRBJ1-6	TGTGCCTGGAGTTTTGGGGTTAAATTGTATAATTCACCCCTCCACTTT	CAWSFGVKLYNSPLHF
12	TRBV11-2	few	NA	TRBJ2-3	TGTGCCAGCAGCTTAGGGCGAGTTACGCAGTATTTT	CASSLGRVTQYF
12	TRBV5-4	many	NA	TRBJ2-3	TGTGCCAGCAGCTCCTACACAGATACGCAGTATTTT	CASSSYTDTQYF
14	TRBV20-1	NA	TRBD2	TRBJ2-7	TGCAGTGCTAGGTTTAGCGGGAGAGGGAGCGAGCAGTACTTC	CSARFSGRGSEQYF
14	TRBV11-2	NA	NA	TRBJ2-4	TGTGCCAGCAGCTTAGGGGTTAGTTTCGGCATTCAGTACTTC	CASSLGVSFGIQYF
16	TRBV10-2	few	TRBD2	TRBJ2-3	TGCGCCAGCAGTGAGCCATTTGGGAGGGCCGTAGATACGCAGTATTTT	CASSEPFGRAVDTQYF
15	TRBV29-1	NA	NA	TRBJ1-4	TGCAGCGTTGGAGTACCACAGGGCTTTAATGAAAAACTGTTTTTT	CSVGVPQGFNEKLFF
12	TRBV5-5	many	NA	TRBJ1-1	TGTGCCAGCAGCTTGCCTCTTACAGAAGCTTTCTTT	CASSLPLTEAFF
15	TRBV12-3/TRBV12-4	few	TRBD2	TRBJ2-3	TGTGCCAGCGCTCAGACGGGGGGGAGCACAGATACGCAGTATTTT	CASAQTGGSTDTQYF
12	TRBV10-3	few	NA	TRBJ2-3	TGTGCCAGCGGGACAACCACAGATACGCAGTATTTT	CASGTTTDTQYF
16	TRBV7-2	many	TRBD1	TRBJ2-6	TGTGCCAGCAGCTTGACAGGGGGCTCTGGGGCCAACGTCCTGACTTTC	CASSLTGGSGANVLTF